This TCR beta chain was found in a study of blood T cell repertoires in COVID-19. At the level of the study: Sites across the United States, Italy and Spain contributed samples from acute and convalescent COVID-19. T cells, B-cell-depleted T cells, or PBMCs supplied cDNA or gDNA.

J was trimmed by 0 bases and V by 5 bases; bases with no gene match: 5. The germline gives CDR1 KGHDR, CDR2 SFDVKD. The CDR3 is 17 amino acids. Here immunoSEQ multiplex PCR was the method, and the copy in TCRdb shows in-frame clones only, minus some. The repertoire holds around 250,000 clones, with approximately 80% as singletons. The receptor was isolated from a man aged 30 to 45 who had recovered from COVID-19. Material for sequencing was peripheral blood. V is TRBV24-1 and J is TRBJ2-1, with TRBD2 identical over 11 bases. The CDR3 loop reads CATSGVLAGGSYNEQFF. As DNA, the CDR3 is TGTGCCACCAGTGGTGTCCTAGCGGGGGGCTCCTACAATGAGCAGTTCTTC.